These 24 T cell receptor beta chains originate from one sample sequenced in a study of cytomegalovirus exposure and HLA in healthy donors (dated by TCRdb to the late 2010s). Library preparation employed the immunoSEQ multiplex PCR assay. For the multiplex PCR, a mixture combining 60 forward primers for TCR Vbeta segments and 13 reverse primers for TCR Jbeta segments was used. Held by TCRdb, this immuneACCESS table contains in-frame sequences only and omits some clones. Under half of the omission traces to an unresolved V gene where checked; the cause of the rest is unknown. Across this sample there are roughly 120,000 clones, with under 85% seen only once. The ten largest clones represent 9.5% to 15% of the sample. Sequences were obtained from PBMCs. The receptors shown here come from a woman aged 40 to 50 in good health and CMV-seropositive.

This clone was observed a handful of times. The V and J genes are TRBV12-5 and TRBJ2-1, with a possible D match to TRBD2 (6 bases). The CDR3 sequence is 12 residues long. V lost 5 bases to trimming and J lost 6 bases, with 8 bases between them. Germline V gives CDR1 LGHNT, CDR2 FRNRAP. DNA for the CDR3: TGTGCTAGTGGTCGGGGAGGCAATGAGCAGTTCTTC. Translating it yields CASGRGGNEQFF.

CDR3 coding DNA: TGCGCCAGCACCGCAGGACAGGGGTTGAACACTGAAGCTTTCTTT. This gives the protein CASTAGQGLNTEAFF. The chain employs TRBV5-1 and TRBJ1-1; 9 bases fit TRBD1. Germline assignment: CDR1 SGHRS and CDR2 YFSETQ. V lost 6 bases to trimming and J lost 0 bases; unmatched junction nucleotides: 6. This CDR3 has 15 amino acids.

V and J are TRBV29-1 and TRBJ1-5; TRBD1 is a possible D gene (6 bases). This CDR3 is 15 amino acids long. Germline loops: CDR1 SQVTM, CDR2 ANQGSEA. Trimming removed 4 bases at V and 2 bases at J, with 15 bases between. The CDR3 DNA is TGCAGCGTTGCGGAGGCAGGGGCCCGCAATCAGCCCCAGCATTTT. It codes for CSVAEAGARNQPQHF.

The rearrangement links TRBV2 to TRBJ2-1, with TRBD1 as a possible D gene (5 bases). There are 13 residues in the CDR3. Germline assignment: CDR1 SNHLY and CDR2 FYNNEI. V was clipped by 5 bases and J by 3 bases, with 8 bases between them. In nucleotides, the CDR3 is TGTGCCAGCAGTAGGGGTGTCTACAATGAGCAGTTCTTC. This encodes CASSRGVYNEQFF.

This clone came up once. This chain joins TRBV5-4 and TRBJ2-2; TRBD1 matches at 7 bases. The CDR3 runs 14 residues. Germline trimming cut 5 bases from V and 2 bases from J; bases unmatched to any gene: 3. CDR1 is SGHNT and CDR2 is YYREEE in the germline V gene (reference sequence). This chain's CDR3 is CASSGDRNTGELFF. CDR3 in DNA: TGTGCCAGCAGTGGGGACAGAAACACCGGGGAGCTGTTTTTT.

The rearrangement joins TRBV6-1 to TRBJ2-7, with D possibly matching TRBD1 (6 bases). Trimming left V 4 bases short and J 7 bases short, with 17 bases between. The CDR3 covers 14 residues. From germline, CDR1 is MNHNS and CDR2 SASEGT. The CDR3 DNA reads TGTGCCAGCAGTGTATTAACAGGGCGCGGGGAGCAGTACTTC. Its translation is CASSVLTGRGEQYF.

The J gene is TRBJ2-1, the V gene TRBV7-9, with TRBD2 matching 12 bases. V trimming: 5 bases; J trimming: 9 bases; junction bases outside the gene matches: 17. The CDR3 length is 18 residues. Germline V CDR1 and CDR2: SEHNR, FQNEAQ (reference sequence). The CDR3 DNA sequence: TGTGCCAGCAGCCTACCATTCAGACTAGCGGGAGCTCGGGGTGAGCAGTTCTTC. This translates into CASSLPFRLAGARGEQFF.

This clone appeared many times. This chain joins TRBV5-5 and TRBJ2-7, with a possible D match to TRBD1 (5 bases). The CDR3 is 16 residues long. The germline CDR1 and CDR2 sequences are SGHKS and YYEKEE (reference sequence). Trimming took 0 bases from V and 1 from J, leaving 14 bases between them. The DNA for the CDR3 is TGTGCCAGCAGCTTGGCCAGCGTACAGGATTCCTACGAGCAGTACTTC. Its protein is CASSLASVQDSYEQYF. Complete variable domain (other parts from reference TRBV5-5 and TRBJ2-7): DAGVTQSPTHLIKTRGQQVTLRCSPISGHKSVSWYQQVLGQGPQFIFQYYEKEERGRGNFPDRFSARQFPNYSSELNVNALLLGDSALYLCASSLASVQDSYEQYFGPGTRLTVT.

The rearrangement joins TRBV7-2 to TRBJ2-1, with 7 bases aligning to TRBD1. The CDR3 loop spans 14 amino acids. V dropped 1 base and J dropped 10; count of bases not matched to a gene: 7. Germline V lookup: CDR1 SGHTA, CDR2 FQGNSA. In DNA form, the CDR3 reads TGTGCCAGCAGCTTAGGACAGGGAAGGGGGGAGCAGTTCTTC. It yields the protein CASSLGQGRGEQFF. The entire variable domain, with the rest obtained from reference TRBV7-2 and TRBJ2-1, is as follows: GAGVSQSPSNKVTEKGKDVELRCDPISGHTALYWYRQSLGQGLEFLIYFQGNSAPDKSGLPSDRFSAERTGGSVSTLTIQRTQQEDSAVYLCASSLGQGRGEQFFGPGTRLTVL.

The gene calls are TRBV11-2 and TRBJ2-6; 9 bases fit TRBD1. This CDR3 region has 17 residues. Germline V gene data show CDR1 as SGHAT and CDR2 as FQNNGV. J was trimmed by 0 bases and V by 4 bases; bases with no gene match: 4. CDR3 amino acids: CASSSGQGRSGANVLTF. The CDR3, as DNA: TGTGCCAGCAGCTCAGGACAGGGGCGCTCTGGGGCCAACGTCCTGACTTTC.

This clone has a handful of counts. DNA for the CDR3: TGTGCCTGGCCTCTAATCCGACTAGCGGAGACCAATGAGCAGTTCTTC. As protein: CAWPLIRLAETNEQFF. The chain uses TRBV30 and TRBJ2-1; 9 nucleotides line up with TRBD2. J gave up 6 bases and V 5 bases, and 14 bases lay outside the gene matches. Germline CDR1 GTSNPN, CDR2 SVGIG (reference sequence). The CDR3 has 16 amino acids.

This clone showed up just a few times. The chain joins TRBV7-9 to TRBJ2-7; TRBD1 matches at 8 bases. The CDR3 loop spans 14 amino acids. J was trimmed by 2 bases and V by 5 bases; bases with no gene match: 5. Per the germline V gene, CDR1 is SEHNR and CDR2 is FQNEAQ (reference sequence). The CDR3 loop reads CASSQTGVAYEQYF. DNA of the CDR3: TGTGCCAGCAGCCAGACAGGGGTGGCCTACGAGCAGTACTTC.

The CDR3 DNA is TGTGCCATCAGTGCCCCGGGACAGGGTCATGGCTACACCTTC. This translates into CAISAPGQGHGYTF. The rearrangement joins TRBV10-3 to TRBJ1-2; TRBD1 matches 9 bases. The CDR3 has 14 amino acids. The V and J ends lost 4 bases and 6 bases, in that order; junction bases with no gene match: 6. Germline loops: CDR1 ENHRY, CDR2 SYGVKD.

This clone was detected once. The rearrangement links TRBV5-4 to TRBJ2-7, with 11 positions matching TRBD2. Germline lookup yields CDR1 SGHNT and CDR2 YYREEE (reference sequence). With V trimmed by 3 bases and J by 4 bases, 3 bases remained unmatched. This CDR3 is built from 14 residues. The chain's CDR3 is CASSSTSGSYEQYF. The CDR3 nucleotides are TGTGCCAGCAGCTCCACTAGCGGGAGTTACGAGCAGTACTTC.

J is TRBJ1-4 and V is TRBV2, with D tentatively TRBD1 (5 bases). CDR3 size: 16 residues. Germline loops: CDR1 SNHLY, CDR2 FYNNEI. V lost 5 bases and J 0 bases, leaving 13 bases between the germline ends. The DNA of the CDR3 is TGTGCCAGCAGTACGTTACAGGCTGCAACTAATGAAAAACTGTTTTTT. Protein sequence: CASSTLQAATNEKLFF.

The chain uses TRBV5-1 and TRBJ2-1, with 11 positions matching TRBD2. Germline V lookup: CDR1 SGHRS, CDR2 YFSETQ. This CDR3 contains 15 residues. V shed 7 bases and J 6 bases; nucleotides not matched to a gene: 9. The CDR3 spells CASAKTSGTPNEQFF. Written as DNA, the CDR3 is TGCGCCAGCGCAAAGACTAGCGGGACTCCCAATGAGCAGTTCTTC. The variable domain in full, completed from reference TRBV5-1 and TRBJ2-1, reads KAGVTQTPRYLIKTRGQQVTLSCSPISGHRSVSWYQQTPGQGLQFLFEYFSETQRNKGNFPGRFSGRQFSNSRSEMNVSTLELGDSALYLCASAKTSGTPNEQFFGPGTRLTVL.

CDR3 nucleotide sequence: TGTGCCAGTAGTTCTCCCCCGGGGGTAGGTCTAGCCAAAAACATTCAGTACTTC. It is translated as CASSSPPGVGLAKNIQYF. V is TRBV19 and J is TRBJ2-4, with D possibly matching TRBD2 (6 bases). The germline V gene encodes CDR1 LNHDA and CDR2 SQIVND (reference sequence). The CDR3 is 18 residues long. With 5 bases removed from V and 0 bases from J, the gap between germline ends came to 20 bases.

This chain joins TRBV5-1 and TRBJ2-1; no definite D call. CDR1 and CDR2 (germline): SGHRS, YFSETQ. There are 15 residues in the CDR3. Trimming cost V 0 bases and J 8 bases, with 15 bases left between them. Here the CDR3 reads CASSLAEADTDEQFF. Here the CDR3 DNA reads TGCGCCAGCAGCTTGGCCGAGGCAGATACCGATGAGCAGTTCTTC.

The J gene is TRBJ2-1, the V gene TRBV5-4, with 8 bases that match TRBD1. The CDR3 has 13 amino acids. Germline V gene lookup returns CDR1 SGHNT and CDR2 YYREEE (reference sequence). J was trimmed by 8 bases and V by 3 bases; bases with no gene match: 4. The CDR3 region is CASSWTGKDEQFF. In DNA, the CDR3 is TGTGCCAGCAGCTGGACAGGGAAGGATGAGCAGTTCTTC.

This clone was detected only once. The chain has TRBV5-1 and TRBJ1-1; 7 nucleotides line up with TRBD1. CDR3 length equals 16 residues. CDR1 is SGHRS, CDR2 YFSETQ, per germline. Unmatched junction bases numbered 10, after V lost 5 bases and J lost 0 bases. The CDR3 DNA reads TGCGCCAGCAGATCCCCCAATGGACAGGTGAACACTGAAGCTTTCTTT. Its protein product is CASRSPNGQVNTEAFF.

The chain has TRBV11-1 and TRBJ2-5, with TRBD1 as a possible D gene (5 bases). V dropped 3 bases and J dropped 3 bases, with 11 bases sitting between them. The germline V gene has CDR1 SGHAT and CDR2 FQDESV (reference sequence). The CDR3 is 14 amino acids. CDR3: CASSLGLVEETQYF. The CDR3 nucleotides read TGTGCCAGCAGCTTGGGGCTAGTTGAAGAGACCCAGTACTTC.

J is TRBJ1-5 and V is TRBV6-4; a possible D gene is TRBD1 (5 bases). V lost 2 bases, J lost 1 base, and 15 bases lay in between. Germline CDR1 reads MRHNA; CDR2 reads SNTAGT. The length of the CDR3 is 17 residues. The CDR3 nucleotides read TGTGCCAGCAGTGACCTCCTGGGGGGGAAGAGCAATCAGCCCCAGCATTTT. Translated: CASSDLLGGKSNQPQHF.

This clone was seen only a few times. The rearrangement uses TRBV15 and TRBJ2-6, with a tentative D call TRBD1 (6 bases). CDR1 is LNHNV, CDR2 YYDKDF, per germline (reference sequence). V lost 0 bases, J lost 0 bases, and 6 bases lay in between. The CDR3 sequence is 16 residues long. The CDR3, as DNA: TGTGCCACCAGCAGAGAACAGGGCTCTGGGGCCAACGTCCTGACTTTC. Translation gives CATSREQGSGANVLTF.

This chain links TRBV6-6 with TRBJ1-2; the D is unclear. Germline lookup yields CDR1 MNHNY and CDR2 SVGAGI (reference sequence). The CDR3 covers 14 residues. The V end was cut by 3 bases, the J end by 3 bases, with 11 bases between. The CDR3 bases are TGTGCCAGCAGTTATCACTTGAGCGACTATGGCTACACCTTC. It yields the protein CASSYHLSDYGYTF.